The 6 T cell receptor beta chains reported below all come from one sample, sequenced in a study of T cell repertoires in cytomegalovirus infection. TCRdb reprocessed the reads via MiXCR and lists one record per CDR3 protein. The table includes 100,000 to 150,000 distinct CDR3 sequences, approximately 30% detected once. No antigen is known for these receptors. The input for sequencing was CD8+ T cells from cultured PBMCs, taken from culture after CMV antigen stimulation. Every receptor here comes from a human donor in good health (CMV status not recorded). Some clones in this sample may be carry-over from other donors' samples.

This clonotype came up many times. The chain carries TRBV11-2 and TRBJ2-3; 9 bases line up with TRBD1. The germline gives CDR1 SGHAT, CDR2 FQNNGV. The CDR3 consists of 17 residues. Trimming at V came to 1 base and at J to 1 base, leaving 6 bases not matched to a gene. As DNA, the CDR3 is TGTGCCAGCAGCTTAGGGGGGACAGGGTCGCGCACAGATACGCAGTATTTT. This sequence encodes CASSLGGTGSRTDTQYF.

As concerns this clonotype: A read error is possible here, since a much larger clone lies one base away. This chain uses TRBV10-3 with TRBJ2-2; 9 bases line up with TRBD2. After removal of 8 bases from V and 7 bases from J, the junction contained 20 bases not matched to a gene. The CDR3 is 18 amino acids. Germline V gene data show CDR1 as ENHRY and CDR2 as SYGVKD. In DNA, the CDR3 is TGTGCCATCTCCCGAACGAGCGGGGGGCCCTCGGAGAGCGGGGAGCTGTTTTTT. Encoded protein: CAISRTSGGPSESGELFF.

The rearrangement uses TRBV6-2 or TRBV6-3 and TRBJ2-1; 10 nucleotides align to TRBD1. Germline CDR1 is MNHEY and CDR2 is SVGEGT. V was clipped by 6 bases and J by 8 bases; unmatched bases: 7. This CDR3 has 14 residues. This CDR3 is CASRPGQGLDEQFF. The CDR3 nucleotides are TGTGCCAGCAGACCGGGACAGGGGTTGGATGAGCAGTTCTTC.

This clonotype was detected a few times. The chain couples TRBV7-9 to TRBJ2-7, with D perhaps given as TRBD1 or TRBD2 (5 bases each). This CDR3 has 14 residues. Germline V gene sequence: CDR1 SEHNR, CDR2 FQNEAQ (reference sequence). V was shortened by 5 bases and J by 3 bases, with 14 bases between the two germline ends. As DNA, the CDR3 is TGTGCCAGCAGCCCCCGGGACGGAGGCTACGAGCAGTACTTC. Its translation: CASSPRDGGYEQYF.

This clonotype was detected only a few times. The rearrangement links TRBV12-3 or TRBV12-4 to TRBJ2-7; D is unclear. CDR3 length: 12 amino acids. Trimming removed 3 bases from V and 5 bases from J, with 8 bases in between. This CDR3 reads CASSLFTNEQYF. CDR3 DNA sequence: TGTGCCAGCAGTTTGTTTACTAACGAGCAGTACTTC.

This clonotype came up a few times. The genes are TRBV7-9 and TRBJ2-7, with 7 bases lining up with TRBD1. CDR3 length: 15 residues. J was trimmed by 2 bases and V by 6 bases; bases with no gene match: 10. Germline values: CDR1 SEHNR, CDR2 FQNEAQ (reference sequence). CDR3 protein: CASSHRDRDAYEQYF. The CDR3 DNA follows: TGTGCCAGCAGTCACCGGGACAGAGATGCCTACGAGCAGTACTTC.